Below, 27 T cell receptor beta chains from the same sample are listed, as sequenced in a study of blood T cells in healthy people across ages. Next came a second PCR, run for roughly 7 to 12 cycles, which used a sample-barcoded 5' primer along with a J-beta primer mix. A single record per CDR3 protein comes from TCRdb applying MiXCR to the 5' RACE reads. Of some 860,000 distinct CDR3 sequences listed, more than 55% are singletons. The sequencing input was blood. These receptors were taken from a man aged 35 to 55 in good health.

This rearrangement joins TRBV10-3 to TRBJ2-2; D is uncertain. Germline CDR1 is ENHRY and CDR2 is SYGVKD. The length of the CDR3 is 15 residues. V was clipped by 6 bases and J by 0 bases, with 11 bases between them. CDR3 DNA: TGTGCCATCAGCGCCGACGCCGCGAACACCGGGGAGCTGTTTTTT. Amino acids: CAISADAANTGELFF.

The rearrangement joins TRBV7-9 to TRBJ2-3, with 7 bases matching TRBD2. The V segment lost 3 bases and the J segment 4 bases; nucleotides outside the gene matches: 7. The CDR3 has 15 residues. Germline V gene data show CDR1 as SEHNR and CDR2 as FQNEAQ (reference sequence). CDR3: CASSLAGVGPDTQYF. The DNA of the CDR3 is TGTGCCAGCAGCTTGGCGGGAGTCGGGCCAGATACGCAGTATTTT. The full variable domain, with the rest looked up from reference TRBV7-9 and TRBJ2-3, is DTGVSQNPRHKITKRGQNVTFRCDPISEHNRLYWYRQTLGQGPEFLTYFQNEAQLEKSRLLSDRFSAERPKGSFSTLEIQRTEQGDSAMYLCASSLAGVGPDTQYFGPGTRLTVL.

The genes are TRBV6-5 and TRBJ2-4; D tentatively fits TRBD1 or TRBD2 (5 bases each). The CDR3 totals 12 residues. In germline, CDR1 is MNHEY, CDR2 SVGAGI. Trimming cost V 6 bases and J 14 bases, with 17 bases left between them. As DNA, the CDR3 is TGTGCCAGCAGACCCGGGACGCTTAGGGAGTACTTC. It codes for CASRPGTLREYF.

This chain uses TRBV14 with TRBJ2-1; no definite D call. The J call may be in error: the DNA end matches TRBJ2-7 better. CDR1 is SGHDN and CDR2 is FVKESK in the germline V gene. This CDR3 is 11 amino acids long. The CDR3 loop is CASSHYNEQYF. The CDR3 region has the DNA TGTGCCAGCAGCCATTACAATGAGCAGTACTTC.

This clonotype was picked up a small number of times. The chain has TRBV29-1 and TRBJ2-7; D perhaps matches TRBD2 (6 bases). CDR1 and CDR2 from the germline V gene are SQVTM and ANQGSEA. The CDR3 is 13 amino acids. Trimming left V 4 bases short and J 4 bases short, with 14 bases between. The CDR3 bases are TGCAGCGTTGTCGACGGGAGCGGGTACGAGCAGTACTTC. Amino acids: CSVVDGSGYEQYF.

This clonotype appeared a few times. The rearrangement links TRBV5-1 to TRBJ2-7, with 8 bases lining up with TRBD1. The CDR3 runs 15 residues. J gave up 6 bases and V 6 bases, and 14 bases lay outside the gene matches. CDR1 and CDR2 (germline): SGHRS, YFSETQ. The CDR3 loop reads CASTPRQGPQREQYF. The CDR3 nucleotides read TGCGCCAGCACACCTCGACAGGGGCCGCAGCGCGAGCAGTACTTC.

This clonotype has more than one count but fewer than ten. The gene calls are TRBV6-1 and TRBJ1-6; 7 bases map to TRBD1. Germline assignment: CDR1 MNHNS and CDR2 SASEGT. The CDR3 spans 14 residues. J lost 7 bases, V lost 6 bases, and 6 bases had no gene match. Written as DNA, the CDR3 is TGTGCCAGCAGCGTCCGGGACAGAAATTCACCCCTCCACTTT. Its translation is CASSVRDRNSPLHF.

CDR3 loop: CASSGGSNYGYTF. In nucleotides, the CDR3 is TGTGCCAGCAGCGGTGGCAGTAACTATGGCTACACCTTC. The V gene is TRBV11-2, the J gene TRBJ1-2; the D is unclear. This CDR3 has 13 amino acids. Trimming removed 5 bases at V and 1 base at J, with 8 bases between. Germline V gene sequence: CDR1 SGHAT, CDR2 FQNNGV.

This clonotype came up a few times. V is TRBV28 and J is TRBJ2-6; the match to TRBD1 covers 7 bases. CDR1 is MDHEN and CDR2 is SYDVKM in the germline V gene. The CDR3 is 16 residues long. The V and J ends lost 4 bases and 2 bases, in that order; junction bases with no gene match: 5. CDR3 amino acids: CASSSTGDAGANVLTF. DNA of the CDR3: TGTGCCAGCAGTTCCACAGGGGACGCTGGGGCCAACGTCCTGACTTTC. Looking up the rest from reference TRBV28 and TRBJ2-6 gives the full variable domain: DVKVTQSSRYLVKRTGEKVFLECVQDMDHENMFWYRQDPGLGLRLIYFSYDVKMKEKGDIPEGYSVSREKKERFSLILESASTNQTSMYLCASSSTGDAGANVLTFGAGSRLTVL.

The V and J genes are TRBV7-2 and TRBJ2-3, with 9 bases aligning to TRBD2. V lost 5 bases, J lost 3 bases, and 15 bases stayed unmatched. CDR3 size: 18 residues. Germline values: CDR1 SGHTA, CDR2 FQGNSA. CDR3 nucleotide sequence: TGTGCCAGCAGCCCCCAAAGAGGGCGGGGGGGCCCTACAGATACGCAGTATTTT. Translating it yields CASSPQRGRGGPTDTQYF.

V usage is TRBV29-1 and J usage is TRBJ1-2; TRBD1 aligns across 8 bases. Germline CDR1 SQVTM, CDR2 ANQGSEA. The CDR3 contains 14 residues. With 6 bases clipped from V and 1 base from J, the junction kept 7 bases outside the gene matches. The CDR3 DNA reads TGCAGCGTGAAGGACAGGGCATTTAACTATGGCTACACCTTC. This codes for CSVKDRAFNYGYTF.

The gene calls are TRBV29-1 and TRBJ1-2, with a tentative D call TRBD1 (5 bases). The CDR3 extends over 12 amino acids. Germline CDR1 reads SQVTM; CDR2 reads ANQGSEA. Between the trimmed V and J ends, which lost 7 bases and 1 base, there was a span of 10 bases. CDR3 region: CSGDAGNYGYTF. The DNA of the CDR3 is TGCAGCGGGGACGCCGGTAACTATGGCTACACCTTC. The variable domain in full, completed from reference TRBV29-1 and TRBJ1-2, reads SAVISQKPSRDICQRGTSLTIQCQVDSQVTMMFWYRQQPGQSLTLIATANQGSEATYESGFVIDKFPISRPNLTFSTLTVSNMSPEDSSIYLCSGDAGNYGYTFGSGTRLTVV.

In its sample, this clonotype was seen a few times. The J gene is TRBJ2-5, the V gene TRBV28; no definite D call. Germline-derived CDR1 and CDR2 are MDHEN and SYDVKM. The CDR3 has 14 residues. Trimming cost V 7 bases and J 5 bases, with 17 bases left between them. In nucleotides, the CDR3 is TGTGCCAGCACCTTTCGCAAGAGTTGGGAGACCCAGTACTTC. Its protein product is CASTFRKSWETQYF.

In its sample, this clonotype was seen a few times. CDR3 residues: CSVGLAETQYF. In DNA, the CDR3 is TGCAGCGTTGGACTAGCGGAGACCCAGTACTTC. The J gene is TRBJ2-5, the V gene TRBV29-1; 8 nucleotides match TRBD2. Germline loops: CDR1 SQVTM, CDR2 ANQGSEA. After removal of 4 bases from V and 5 bases from J, the junction contained 0 bases not matched to a gene. This CDR3 has 11 residues.

This clonotype was observed a single time. The limits of the CDR3 on the DNA are not certain, so only TCRdb's listed CDR3 is given. V is TRBV4-1 and J is TRBJ2-7; the table names TRBD1, a call not compared with the DNA. In germline, CDR1 is MGHRA, CDR2 YSYEKL. The CDR3 has 16 amino acids, counting both end residues. CDR3 amino acids: CATGTGFGEGSYELYF.

The chain uses TRBV6-2 or TRBV6-3 and TRBJ2-1, with D unresolved. V was cut by 2 bases and J by 3 bases, with 8 bases left in between. The CDR3 totals 14 residues. In germline, CDR1 is MNHEY, CDR2 SVGEGT. CDR3 nucleotide sequence: TGTGCCAGCAGTTACATCACCCACTACAATGAGCAGTTCTTC. Residues: CASSYITHYNEQFF.

Of note for this clonotype: A clone one base away is much larger, so this may be a read error. The V gene is TRBV4-3, the J gene TRBJ2-3, with unresolved D. V was clipped by 2 bases and J by 6 bases, with 9 bases between them. The germline V gene encodes CDR1 LGHNA and CDR2 YSLEER. This CDR3 contains 13 residues. The CDR3 DNA is TGCGCCAGCAGCCAAAATCGTGGGGATACGCAGTATTTT. Residues: CASSQNRGDTQYF.

This clonotype was detected once. At one boundary the junction diverges from the germline segment, which might be a read error. The chain is built from TRBV5-5 and TRBJ2-3, with TRBD2 matching 8 bases. In germline, CDR1 is SGHKS, CDR2 YYEKEE (reference sequence). The CDR3 contains 15 residues. The chain's CDR3 is CASSRGGMSTDTQYF. The CDR3, as DNA: TGTGCCAGCAGCCGGGGGGGTATGTCCACAGACACGCAGTATTTT.

This clonotype has only a few counts. J is TRBJ2-3 and V is TRBV28, with D possibly being TRBD2 (5 bases). Trimming took 1 base from V and 3 from J, leaving 8 bases between them. Germline lookup yields CDR1 MDHEN and CDR2 SYDVKM. This CDR3 has 14 residues. CDR3 amino acids: CASSLLRRTDTQYF. Here the CDR3 DNA reads TGTGCCAGCAGTTTATTAAGGAGGACAGATACGCAGTATTTT.

This chain uses TRBV12-3 or TRBV12-4 with TRBJ2-3; 10 nucleotides align to TRBD2. V was pared by 5 bases and J by 1 base, with 6 bases of the junction left unmatched. This CDR3 contains 16 residues. CDR3 in amino acids: CASSEAGGRGTDTQYF. The CDR3 nucleotides read TGTGCCAGCAGTGAAGCGGGGGGGCGCGGCACAGATACGCAGTATTTT.

This clonotype came up a few times. The chain uses TRBV20-1 and TRBJ2-3, with 8 bases lining up with TRBD1. Germline V gives CDR1 DFQATT, CDR2 SNEGSKA (reference sequence). CDR3 length: 13 residues. The CDR3 here is CRPRGPSTDTQYF. In DNA, the CDR3 is TGCAGGCCCAGGGGGCCTAGCACAGATACGCAGTATTTT.

This clonotype has just a few counts. The V gene is TRBV4-2, the J gene TRBJ2-7; the D call may be TRBD1 or TRBD2 (5 bases each). The end of the DNA fits TRBJ2-5 better, so the J call may be wrong. Germline V lookup: CDR1 LGHNA, CDR2 YNFKEQ. The length of the CDR3 is 15 residues. Written as DNA, the CDR3 is TGTGCCAGCAGCCAAAGTCCTCTGGGGGTAGAGACCCAGTACTTC. Its protein is CASSQSPLGVETQYF.

The gene calls are TRBV4-2 and TRBJ2-5; tentatively, D is TRBD2 (5 bases). V lost 0 bases to trimming and J lost 7 bases, with 9 bases between them. Germline CDR1 reads LGHNA; CDR2 reads YNFKEQ. This CDR3 has 13 residues. CDR3 coding DNA: TGTGCCAGCAGCCAAGACGTTGAGGGGACCCAGTACTTC. Protein: CASSQDVEGTQYF.

This clonotype was picked up a small number of times. The rearrangement joins TRBV7-3 to TRBJ1-6; D perhaps matches TRBD1 (5 bases). Trimming left V 5 bases short and J 5 bases short, with 13 bases between. This CDR3 region has 15 residues. CDR1 is SGHTA, CDR2 FQGTGA, per germline. The CDR3 DNA follows: TGTGCCAGCAGCCTTTCTGCAGGGAATAATTCACCCCTCCACTTT. Translating gives CASSLSAGNNSPLHF.

The rearrangement joins TRBV20-1 to TRBJ2-1, with D maybe TRBD2 (5 bases). CDR3 length equals 14 residues. Germline V gene data show CDR1 as DFQATT and CDR2 as SNEGSKA (reference sequence). Trimming removed 3 bases at V and 3 bases at J, with 12 bases between. CDR3: CSASDYIVYNEQFF. The CDR3 nucleotides are TGCAGTGCTAGTGACTATATCGTCTACAATGAGCAGTTCTTC.

The chain links TRBV7-3 to TRBJ2-3; 7 bases line up with TRBD1. Germline assignment: CDR1 SGHTA and CDR2 FQGTGA. There are 16 residues in the CDR3. V lost 1 base and J lost 1; bases outside the gene matches: 5. CDR3 protein: CASSLRTQGGTDTQYF. In nucleotides, the CDR3 is TGTGCCAGCAGCTTAAGGACGCAGGGGGGCACAGATACGCAGTATTTT.

V usage is TRBV7-2 and J usage is TRBJ2-2; D gene uncertain. Germline V CDR1 and CDR2: SGHTA, FQGNSA. There are 15 residues in the CDR3. V lost 3 bases and J lost 0, with 8 bases in between. DNA of the CDR3: TGTGCCAGCAGCTTTTCCGGATCGAACACCGGGGAGCTGTTTTTT. This encodes CASSFSGSNTGELFF.